This T cell receptor beta chain emerged from a study of T cell responses to AZD1222 COVID-19 vaccine. Study-level results: Spike-wide coverage was observed for vaccine-associated CD4 TCRs, with dominant responses at 160-218 and 743-854. Donors were largely white British and mainly female; clonal diversity was possibly underestimated. Repertoire sampling was restricted to post-peak T cell response timepoints. Only a handful of AZD1222 recipients, more than five in all, had baseline seropositivity.

Comment on this clone: The antigen is unknown.

The method was immunoSEQ multiplex PCR; TCRdb's version includes in-frame clones alone and lacks a portion of them. The sample yields approximately 140,000 clones, 70% to 90% seen once. The ends lost 0 bases at V and 2 bases at J; junction bases unmatched: 12. CDR3 length equals 18 residues. Per the germline V gene, CDR1 is KGHSH and CDR2 is LQKENI. The sample consisted of peripheral blood, taken on day 0 of AZD1222 vaccination. This chain joins TRBV18 and TRBJ2-7, with TRBD2 identical over 8 bases. The clonotype originates from an adult in good health. The CDR3 region is CASSPPLLAGRAPYEQYF. CDR3 sequence (DNA): TGTGCCAGCTCACCACCGTTGCTAGCGGGTAGGGCTCCCTACGAGCAGTACTTC. Full variable domain (missing parts from reference TRBV18 and TRBJ2-7): NAGVMQNPRHLVRRRGQEARLRCSPMKGHSHVYWYRQLPEEGLKFMVYLQKENIIDESGMPKERFSAEFPKEGPSILRIQQVVRGDSAAYFCASSPPLLAGRAPYEQYFGPGTRLTVT.